Included here is one T cell receptor (beta chain) sequence, with context. Deletions cut 2 bases from V and 5 bases from J, with 14 bases between. This CDR3 has 16 amino acids. Germline CDR1 is SGDLS and CDR2 is YYNGEE. The table came from immunoSEQ multiplex PCR; TCRdb's copy has only in-frame clones and leaves some out. The sample has 200,000 to 300,000 clones, roughly 80% seen once. These data come from a study of blood T cell repertoires in COVID-19. On the study more broadly: The United States, Italy and Spain supplied acute and convalescent COVID-19 samples. PBMCs, B-cell-depleted T cells, or T cells provided the cDNA or gDNA that made up the material.

The clonotype comes from a man in his 60s with acute or convalescent COVID-19. The rearrangement uses TRBV9 and TRBJ1-6, with TRBD1 as a possible D gene (6 bases). Sequencing was carried out using peripheral blood. CDR3 sequence: CASSVSGARDNSPLHF. The CDR3 DNA follows: TGTGCCAGCAGCGTTTCAGGGGCGCGCGATAATTCACCCCTCCACTTT.